Shown below are 25 T cell receptor beta chains from a single sample sequenced in a study of spatial heterogeneity in lung cancer. Study-wide results and limits: Counts of expanded intratumoral alpha and beta TCRs tracked tumor mutation counts.

TCRdb independently ran MiXCR on the 5' RACE reads; one entry per CDR3 protein. Among roughly 9,200 distinct CDR3 sequences listed, 2.9% were seen once. These receptors' antigens are unknown. Time point of the sample: sample taken at primary tumor resection. Sequences were derived from lung tumor tissue, sampled at surgery. The receptor source for this set is a male donor with early-stage non-small cell lung cancer.

This chain joins TRBV12-3 or TRBV12-4 and TRBJ1-2, with TRBD1 matching 11 bases. The CDR3 spans 15 residues. V gave up 6 bases and J gave up 8 bases; unmatched junction bases: 11. CDR3 in DNA: TGTGCCAGCAGCAAGCCGGGACAGGGGGAGAGAGGCTACACCTTC. This codes for CASSKPGQGERGYTF.

This clonotype is classed as medium-sized. The rearrangement joins TRBV9 to TRBJ1-4; the D is unclear. Trimming removed 3 bases from V and 8 bases from J, with 11 bases in between. The germline CDR1 and CDR2 sequences are SGDLS and YYNGEE. The CDR3 spans 13 residues. The CDR3 bases are TGTGCCAGCAGCGGCTTCCTAGGGGAAAAACTGTTTTTT. Translated: CASSGFLGEKLFF.

This clonotype was recorded at least ten times. The chain recombines TRBV24-1 with TRBJ1-2; TRBD1 matches 12 bases. This CDR3 is 17 amino acids long. The J segment lost 6 bases and the V segment lost 4 bases, leaving 11 bases of the junction unmatched. The V gene's germline CDR1 is KGHDR and CDR2 SFDVKD. The CDR3 here is CATSDGAPGQGADGYTF. For the CDR3, the DNA is TGTGCCACCAGTGACGGGGCCCCGGGACAGGGGGCGGATGGCTACACCTTC.

There are many counts of this clonotype. The chain recombines TRBV6-2 or TRBV6-3 with TRBJ2-2; 7 bases are shared with TRBD2. After removal of 6 bases from V and 0 bases from J, the junction contained 7 bases not matched to a gene. There are 16 residues in the CDR3. Germline values: CDR1 MNHEY, CDR2 SVGEGT. CDR3 protein: CASSALAPTNTGELFF. CDR3 nucleotides: TGTGCCAGCAGCGCACTAGCGCCTACGAACACCGGGGAGCTGTTTTTT.

This clonotype turned up a few times. The chain recombines TRBV28 with TRBJ2-7; D perhaps matches TRBD1 (5 bases). This CDR3 comprises 14 residues. Germline values: CDR1 MDHEN, CDR2 SYDVKM. Trimming shortened V by 7 bases and J by 2 bases, and 15 bases separated the two germline ends. Here the CDR3 DNA reads TGTGCCAGCACCAAGGGGCGACCCCCCTACGAGCAGTACTTC. It specifies CASTKGRPPYEQYF.

The chain uses TRBV5-1 and TRBJ2-7; D is uncertain. Germline V CDR1 and CDR2: SGHRS, YFSETQ. The CDR3 spans 16 residues. The V and J ends lost 4 bases and 6 bases respectively, with 23 bases between them. The CDR3 sequence is CASSRKSGGTSFEQYF. The CDR3 nucleotides are TGCGCCAGCAGCCGTAAATCGGGCGGAACCTCTTTCGAGCAGTACTTC. The whole variable domain, remainder taken from reference TRBV5-1 and TRBJ2-7, is KAGVTQTPRYLIKTRGQQVTLSCSPISGHRSVSWYQQTPGQGLQFLFEYFSETQRNKGNFPGRFSGRQFSNSRSEMNVSTLELGDSALYLCASSRKSGGTSFEQYFGPGTRLTVT.

This clonotype appeared many times. This chain connects TRBV4-1 to TRBJ2-1, with D unclear. The V gene lost 3 bases and the J gene lost 3 bases, with 3 bases spanning the gap. The CDR3 has 12 amino acids. Germline values: CDR1 MGHRA, CDR2 YSYEKL. The CDR3 DNA reads TGCGCCAGCAGCCACGGCTACAATGAGCAGTTCTTC. This codes for CASSHGYNEQFF.

This clonotype was observed many times. The V and J genes are TRBV27 and TRBJ1-1, with 11 positions matching TRBD1. V trimming: 4 bases; J trimming: 4 bases; junction bases outside the gene matches: 11. Germline CDR1 is MNHEY and CDR2 is SMNVEV (reference sequence). This CDR3 comprises 17 residues. The CDR3 protein is CASSSGTGGLRGTEAFF. The CDR3 bases are TGTGCCAGCAGTTCCGGGACAGGGGGGTTGAGGGGCACTGAAGCTTTCTTT.

By proportion, this clonotype is medium-sized. The chain employs TRBV5-4 and TRBJ2-5, with D possibly TRBD2 on 6 matching bases. The CDR3 covers 15 residues. Trimming left V 2 bases short and J 1 base short, with 12 bases between. Germline V lookup: CDR1 SGHNT, CDR2 YYREEE (reference sequence). The CDR3 protein is CASSFAGPSQETQYF. DNA for the CDR3: TGTGCCAGCAGCTTTGCGGGGCCGTCCCAAGAGACCCAGTACTTC. Variable domain in full (rest from reference TRBV5-4 and TRBJ2-5): ETGVTQSPTHLIKTRGQQVTLRCSSQSGHNTVSWYQQALGQGPQFIFQYYREEENGRGNFPPRFSGLQFPNYSSELNVNALELDDSALYLCASSFAGPSQETQYFGPGTRLLVL.

Ten or more counts support this clonotype. This chain's CDR3 is CASSLYPSTAPLHF. The CDR3 DNA is TGTGCCAGCAGTTTATACCCATCCACAGCACCCCTCCACTTT. The chain recombines TRBV28 with TRBJ1-6, with unresolved D. This CDR3 spans 14 amino acids. V was trimmed by 1 base and J by 11 bases, leaving 12 bases between them. The germline V gene encodes CDR1 MDHEN and CDR2 SYDVKM.

In this sample, this clonotype turned up many times. The rearrangement joins TRBV7-2 to TRBJ2-3; 9 nucleotides align to TRBD1. Per germline, CDR1 SGHTA and CDR2 FQGNSA. Unmatched junction bases numbered 8, after V lost 5 bases and J lost 5 bases. The CDR3 contains 15 residues. The DNA of the CDR3 is TGTGCCAGCAGCCGACAGGGGGGAGTTAGAGATACGCAGTATTTT. Translated: CASSRQGGVRDTQYF.

This clonotype was recorded many times. V and J are TRBV7-9 and TRBJ2-3; D not certain. Trimming took 4 bases from V and 0 from J, leaving 14 bases between them. The CDR3 is made up of 16 amino acids. The germline CDR1 and CDR2 sequences are SEHNR and FQNEAQ (reference sequence). CDR3 DNA: TGTGCCAGCAGCTCTCCCCTCGCTTATAGCACAGATACGCAGTATTTT. The encoded protein is CASSSPLAYSTDTQYF.

This clonotype was recorded at least ten times. This CDR3 reads CASMRRNYEQYF. CDR3 bases: TGTGCCAGCATGAGGAGGAACTACGAGCAGTACTTC. The chain uses TRBV12-3 or TRBV12-4 and TRBJ2-7; a possible D gene is TRBD2 (5 bases). V dropped 7 bases and J dropped 3 bases, with 10 bases sitting between them. CDR3 length: 12 amino acids.

The table lists this clonotype with many counts. The rearrangement links TRBV14 to TRBJ2-1, with D uncertain. Trimming took 5 bases from V and 6 from J, leaving 8 bases between them. This CDR3 spans 12 amino acids. Germline lookup yields CDR1 SGHDN and CDR2 FVKESK. CDR3 sequence reads: CASSGSANEQFF. CDR3 sequence (DNA): TGTGCCAGCAGCGGTTCTGCCAATGAGCAGTTCTTC.

The table lists this clonotype with many counts. This chain connects TRBV28 to TRBJ2-7; possibly TRBD1 for D (6 bases). The ends were cut back, 8 bases at V and 3 bases at J, with 14 bases in the middle. CDR1 is MDHEN and CDR2 is SYDVKM in the germline V gene. The CDR3 contains 13 residues. The CDR3 sequence: CASRRQDRYEQYF. The CDR3 nucleotides read TGTGCCAGCCGTCGACAGGACCGCTACGAGCAGTACTTC.

This clonotype appeared many times. This rearrangement joins TRBV13 to TRBJ2-4; weak D call: TRBD2 (6 bases). Germline CDR1 is PRHDT and CDR2 is FYEKMQ (reference sequence). The CDR3 has 16 amino acids. V was cut by 5 bases and J by 6 bases, with 20 bases left in between. The CDR3 region has the DNA TGTGCCAGCAGCCAAGCGGGTTTCGGGACGGGAAACATTCAGTACTTC. Protein sequence: CASSQAGFGTGNIQYF.

This clonotype has a count of ten or more. V and J are TRBV11-2 and TRBJ1-4; 7 nucleotides line up with TRBD1. The V gene end was trimmed by 2 bases and the J gene end by 8 bases; junction bases not matched to a gene: 8. This CDR3 is 15 amino acids long. The germline gives CDR1 SGHAT, CDR2 FQNNGV. As DNA, the CDR3 is TGTGCCAGCAGCTTATCAGTACAGGGGAACGAAAAACTGTTTTTT. Translating it yields CASSLSVQGNEKLFF.

In its sample, this clonotype was seen many times. The CDR3 DNA is TGTGCCAGCAGCCAAATATCGGGGGCCCACTACAATGAGCAGTTCTTC. Encoded protein: CASSQISGAHYNEQFF. V gene TRBV4-2 combines with J gene TRBJ2-1, with D perhaps assigned TRBD1 or TRBD2 (6 bases each). The CDR3 spans 16 residues. V was shortened by 2 bases and J by 3 bases, with 14 bases between the two germline ends. Germline CDR1 reads LGHNA; CDR2 reads YNFKEQ.

By sample fraction, this clonotype is medium-sized. The chain links TRBV7-2 to TRBJ1-4, with D tentatively TRBD1 (6 bases). This CDR3 is built from 15 residues. Germline V CDR1 and CDR2: SGHTA, FQGNSA. V was cut by 5 bases and J by 6 bases, with 16 bases left in between. The CDR3 region has the DNA TGTGCCAGCAGCCCGCGGGACATAGGATATGAAAAACTGTTTTTT. It yields the protein CASSPRDIGYEKLFF.

This clonotype was seen repeatedly, ten times or more. This chain connects TRBV27 to TRBJ2-1; 8 positions match TRBD2. Germline V gene sequence: CDR1 MNHEY, CDR2 SMNVEV (reference sequence). The CDR3 contains 18 residues. The trim removed 3 bases at V and 7 bases at J, leaving 17 bases unmatched. CDR3 protein: CASSFDLTLGGAINEQFF. The CDR3 DNA sequence: TGTGCCAGCAGTTTTGACCTTACCCTCGGGGGGGCCATAAATGAGCAGTTCTTC.

This clonotype was recorded many times. The J gene is TRBJ2-3, the V gene TRBV9, with 9 nucleotides matching TRBD2. From germline, CDR1 is SGDLS and CDR2 YYNGEE. The CDR3 is made up of 16 amino acids. J was trimmed by 4 bases and V by 1 base; bases with no gene match: 7. CDR3 in amino acids: CASSVRRGGRSDTQYF. The CDR3, as DNA: TGTGCCAGCAGCGTACGGCGGGGGGGCCGTTCAGATACGCAGTATTTT.

By sample share, this clonotype is medium-sized. The chain links TRBV4-2 to TRBJ2-5; D remains ambiguous. V gave up 0 bases and J gave up 3 bases, with 11 bases separating them. Germline V gene lookup returns CDR1 LGHNA and CDR2 YNFKEQ. CDR3 length: 15 amino acids. The CDR3 spells CASSQDEGTKETQYF. CDR3 nucleotide sequence: TGTGCCAGCAGCCAAGATGAAGGAACCAAAGAGACCCAGTACTTC.

This clonotype has at least ten counts. The rearrangement links TRBV6-1 to TRBJ2-2; D not certain. Between the trimmed V and J ends, which lost 1 base and 4 bases, there was a span of 7 bases. Germline lookup yields CDR1 MNHNS and CDR2 SASEGT. The CDR3 runs to 14 residues. The CDR3 reads CASSEVRFTGELFF. CDR3 DNA sequence: TGTGCCAGCAGTGAAGTCCGATTCACCGGGGAGCTGTTTTTT.

This clonotype was counted a few times. V gene TRBV28 combines with J gene TRBJ1-4; TRBD1 is a possible D gene (6 bases). This CDR3 spans 15 amino acids. Germline values: CDR1 MDHEN, CDR2 SYDVKM. V dropped 5 bases and J dropped 10 bases, with 20 bases sitting between them. The CDR3 reads CASSPLSGGTGKLFF. In DNA, the CDR3 is TGTGCCAGCAGTCCGCTGAGTGGGGGCACAGGAAAACTGTTTTTT.

This clonotype is categorized as medium-sized. This rearrangement joins TRBV4-3 to TRBJ2-7; 8 nucleotides align to TRBD1. Per germline, CDR1 LGHNA and CDR2 YSLEER. The V and J ends lost 0 bases and 2 bases, in that order; junction bases with no gene match: 12. The CDR3 contains 18 residues. The CDR3 nucleotides are TGCGCCAGCAGCCAAGATATTATTCGGACAGGGATAACCTACGAGCAGTACTTC. As protein: CASSQDIIRTGITYEQYF.